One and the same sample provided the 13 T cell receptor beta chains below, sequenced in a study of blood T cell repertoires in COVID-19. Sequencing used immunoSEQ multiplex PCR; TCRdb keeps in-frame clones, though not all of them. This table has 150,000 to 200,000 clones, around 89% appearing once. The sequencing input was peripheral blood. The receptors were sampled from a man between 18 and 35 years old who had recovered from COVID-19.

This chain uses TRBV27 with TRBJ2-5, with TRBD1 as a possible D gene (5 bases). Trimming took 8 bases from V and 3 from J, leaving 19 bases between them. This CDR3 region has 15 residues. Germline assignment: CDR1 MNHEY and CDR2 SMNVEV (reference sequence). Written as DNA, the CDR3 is TGTGCCAGCCTCCCCCTGGGTAGGGGTAAAGAGACCCAGTACTTC. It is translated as CASLPLGRGKETQYF.

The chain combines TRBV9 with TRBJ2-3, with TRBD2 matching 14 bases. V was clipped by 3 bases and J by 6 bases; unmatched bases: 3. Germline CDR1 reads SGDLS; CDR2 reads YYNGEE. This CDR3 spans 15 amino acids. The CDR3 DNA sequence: TGTGCCAGCAGCGGACTAGCGGGAGGGTCGGATACGCAGTATTTT. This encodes CASSGLAGGSDTQYF. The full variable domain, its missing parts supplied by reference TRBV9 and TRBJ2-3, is DSGVTQTPKHLITATGQRVTLRCSPRSGDLSVYWYQQSLDQGLQFLIQYYNGEERAKGNILERFSAQQFPDLHSELNLSSLELGDSALYFCASSGLAGGSDTQYFGPGTRLTVL.

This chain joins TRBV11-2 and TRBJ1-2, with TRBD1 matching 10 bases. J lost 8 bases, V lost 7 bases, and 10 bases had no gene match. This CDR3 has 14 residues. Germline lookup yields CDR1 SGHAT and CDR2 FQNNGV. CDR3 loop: CASTGQGGIQGYTF. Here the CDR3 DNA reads TGTGCCAGCACTGGACAGGGGGGAATACAGGGCTACACCTTC.

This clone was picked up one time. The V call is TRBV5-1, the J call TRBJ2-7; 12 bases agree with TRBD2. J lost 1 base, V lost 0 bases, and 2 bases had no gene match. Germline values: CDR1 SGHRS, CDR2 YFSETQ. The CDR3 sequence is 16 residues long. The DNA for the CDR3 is TGCGCCAGCAGCTTGGGGGGACTAGCGGGTTCCTACGAGCAGTACTTC. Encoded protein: CASSLGGLAGSYEQYF.

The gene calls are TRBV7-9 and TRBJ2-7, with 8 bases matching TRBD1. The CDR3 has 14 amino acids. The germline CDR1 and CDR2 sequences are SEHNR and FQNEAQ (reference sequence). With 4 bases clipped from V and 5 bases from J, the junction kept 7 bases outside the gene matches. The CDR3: CASSYGQGVDEQYF. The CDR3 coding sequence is TGTGCCAGCAGCTACGGACAGGGAGTCGACGAGCAGTACTTC.

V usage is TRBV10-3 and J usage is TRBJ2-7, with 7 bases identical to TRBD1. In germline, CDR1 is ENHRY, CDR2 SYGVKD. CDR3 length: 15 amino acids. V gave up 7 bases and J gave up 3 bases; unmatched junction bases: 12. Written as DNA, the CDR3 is TGTGCCATCACCCGAACCCGGGACAGAGACTACGAGCAGTACTTC. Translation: CAITRTRDRDYEQYF.

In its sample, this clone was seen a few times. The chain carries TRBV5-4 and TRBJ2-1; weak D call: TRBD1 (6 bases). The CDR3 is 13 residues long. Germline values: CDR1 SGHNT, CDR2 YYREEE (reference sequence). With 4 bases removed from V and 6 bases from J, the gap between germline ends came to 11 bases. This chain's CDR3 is CASSDWTVNEQFF. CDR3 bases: TGTGCCAGCAGCGACTGGACAGTCAATGAGCAGTTCTTC.

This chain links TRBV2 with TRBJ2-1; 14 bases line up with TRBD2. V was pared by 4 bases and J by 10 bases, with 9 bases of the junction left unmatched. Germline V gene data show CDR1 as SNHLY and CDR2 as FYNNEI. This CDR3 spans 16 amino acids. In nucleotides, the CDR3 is TGTGCCAGCAGTGGTCAGACTAGCGGGAGGGCCCGGGAGCAGTTCTTC. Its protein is CASSGQTSGRAREQFF.

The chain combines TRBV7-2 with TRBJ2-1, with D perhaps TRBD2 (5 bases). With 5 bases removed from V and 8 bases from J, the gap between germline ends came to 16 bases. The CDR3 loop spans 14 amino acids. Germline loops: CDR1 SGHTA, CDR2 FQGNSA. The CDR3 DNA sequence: TGTGCCAGCAGCCCAGCGGCGGTTAGGGATGAGCAGTTCTTC. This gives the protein CASSPAAVRDEQFF.

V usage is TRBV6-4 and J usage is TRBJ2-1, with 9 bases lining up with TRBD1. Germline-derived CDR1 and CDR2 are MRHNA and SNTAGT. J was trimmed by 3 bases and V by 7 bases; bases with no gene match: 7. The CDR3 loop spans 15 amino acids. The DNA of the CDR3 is TGTGCCAGCAAGCCACAGGGGGCCGGCTACAATGAGCAGTTCTTC. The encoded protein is CASKPQGAGYNEQFF.

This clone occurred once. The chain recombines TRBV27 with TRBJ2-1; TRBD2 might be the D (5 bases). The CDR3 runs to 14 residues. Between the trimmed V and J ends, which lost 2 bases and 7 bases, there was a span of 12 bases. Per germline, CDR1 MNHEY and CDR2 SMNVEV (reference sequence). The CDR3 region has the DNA TGTGCCAGCAGTTTAGGGCCAGCGGTAAATGAGCAGTTCTTC. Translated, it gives CASSLGPAVNEQFF.

CDR3: CASSDSGSSYNEQFF. In DNA form, the CDR3 reads TGTGCCAGCAGTGACTCGGGGAGCTCCTACAATGAGCAGTTCTTC. The rearrangement uses TRBV6-4 and TRBJ2-1; D might be TRBD2 (5 bases). This CDR3 has 15 residues. Germline-derived CDR1 and CDR2 are MRHNA and SNTAGT. Trimming took off 0 bases at V and 0 bases at J, with 6 bases between the two ends.

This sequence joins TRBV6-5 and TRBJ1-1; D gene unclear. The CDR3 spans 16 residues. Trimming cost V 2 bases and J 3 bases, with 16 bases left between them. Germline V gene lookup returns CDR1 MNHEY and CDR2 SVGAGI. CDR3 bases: TGTGCCAGCAGTTACCCTTCCGGTCGGGGAGACACTGAAGCTTTCTTT. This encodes CASSYPSGRGDTEAFF.